This T cell receptor beta chain was recovered during a study of T cells in localized non-small cell lung cancer. Assay: immunoSEQ multiplex PCR; the TCRdb copy retains only in-frame clones and omits some. The sample includes tens of thousands of clones, roughly 90% of them seen just once. V was pared by 4 bases and J by 0 bases, with 14 bases between. The CDR3 contains 15 residues. The germline gives CDR1 SGHNT, CDR2 YYREEE (reference sequence). This TCR derives from a man aged 35 to 69 with stage I squamous cell lung carcinoma. This specimen was peripheral blood, taken before any cancer treatment. The chain links TRBV5-4 to TRBJ2-7, with D unresolved. The CDR3 reads CASSQDWQSSYEQYF. The CDR3 DNA reads as TGTGCCAGCAGCCAAGATTGGCAGAGCTCCTACGAGCAGTACTTC.